This record concerns one TCR beta chain sequence. Its antigen is unknown. Base qualities are not provided; no much larger clone lies one nucleotide away. Including the terminal cysteine and phenylalanine, the CDR3 comprises 16 residues. Left in the record is the CDR3 DNA by itself, 48 bases read in frame from the first base. At the junction V is shortened by 6 bases and J by 1 base; bases outside the gene matches: 10. The germline V gene sets CDR1 to MRHNA and CDR2 to SNTAGT. The data originate from a study of shared clonotypes between healthy human individuals (dated by TCRdb to the early 2020s). Some background on the complete study: The cohort included a few men and a couple of women between 18 and 49 years of age. For each donor, CD4 naive and CD4 memory were each given three plates, CD8 naive was given two plates, and CD8 memory was given one plate. To estimate repertoire size and how much clonotype sharing occurs between individuals, the study deeply sequenced the blood TCR repertoires of about five healthy adults. Different laboratories and diverse techniques were used to prepare libraries and sequence TCR repertoires, to increase sequencing depth and limit assay-specific biases. Per donor, leukapheresis produced somewhere between about 0.8 and 9 billion PBMCs. General findings and caveats noted by the study authors: Even with the large sequencing depth, rarefaction of the sorted-subset datasets indicated that sequencing was incomplete. About 5% of naive CD4, roughly 3.5% of naive CD8, approximately 2.2% of memory CD4, and around 0.4% of memory CD8 clonotypes were shared across several donors. Pairwise subsampling led to the expectation that sequencing depth would affect the degree of clonotype sharing among donors. Estimated clonotype richness was generally larger for naive than for memory subsets. Compared with non-shared clonotypes, clonotypes shared by all four sorted-subset donors had higher generation probabilities. Sampling was restricted to blood, and TCR repertoires in tissues likely differ from the TCR repertoires found in blood. Because the study included a small number of donors, the genetic and exposure-history diversity represented was limited.

TCR CDR3 regions were amplified from genomic DNA by multiplex PCR using the deep immunoSEQ assay. Extracted genomic DNA from each cell subset was distributed evenly across all wells of several immunoSEQ 96-well plates, and each plate was treated as a replicate. For sorted subsets, 150 to 200 ng genomic DNA, equal to about 30,000 T cell genomes, was loaded into each replicate PCR. Purified libraries were measured with a Qubit 3.0 fluorometer, size-checked on a Bioanalyzer 2100, and measured again with the KAPA Library Quantification kit. A separate single-read 150-cycle Illumina NextSeq 550 flow cell was used to sequence each immunoSEQ 96-well plate. Per the authors' processing: Because the immunoSEQ output held only junctional sequences and lacked quality scores, the filtering could not match the filtering applied to full-length reads. Sequences were annotated with PyIR, a Python wrapper for IgBLAST v1.9, using IMGT germline references to assign V/J genes and CDR3. Reads were filtered out if the reads had weak V/J assignments (E-value above 1e-6), no CDR3, stop codons, out-of-frame junctions, or ambiguous translated residues. V3J clonotypes were defined as sequences sharing the same inferred V gene, J gene, and CDR3 amino acid sequence. The percentage overlap between two repertoires was calculated by dividing the number of shared unique clonotypes by the size of the smaller repertoire. RTK rarefaction, the Chao1 estimator, and Recon v2.1 estimates of unobserved clonotypes were used to assess repertoire richness. Generation probabilities for all TCRbeta clonotypes obtained by the gDNA method from a handful of donors were computed using OLGA. As stored in TCRdb, this immuneACCESS dataset retains in-frame rearrangements with V and J assigned. A fraction of the clones does not appear; measured against another copy, unresolved V genes explain less than half of the discrepancy, and the remainder lacks a known reason. V, J and clone size reflect that table, while D and trimming were determined from the DNA. The table for this sample lists roughly 2.1 million clones; 85% to 95% of them were counted only once. Clones ranked in the top ten supply roughly 1.8% of the sample.

CD8 naive samples consisted of CD45RO-negative cells that were positively selected for CCR7, yielding a CD45RA+CCR7+ population without TemRA cells. Donors were healthy HIV-negative adults with no recently reported acute infections or vaccinations. Every donor was a Caucasian adult living in Nashville, Tennessee, USA. Blood was obtained by leukapheresis, after which PBMCs were separated by Ficoll-Histopaque density gradient centrifugation and cryopreserved in liquid nitrogen vapor phase. Analytical flow cytometry was used to check the purity and quantity of every magnetically sorted T cell population. Genomic DNA was isolated from every sorted fraction and measured by UV absorbance on a Nanodrop 2000c.

The sample was naive CD8+ T cells from PBMCs. The sample's cell subset or site label, in plain terms: CD45RA+CCR7+. The sequence was collected from a man aged 18 to 29 in good health. Some clones in this sample may be carry-over from other donors' samples. The rearranged segments are TRBV6-4 and TRBJ2-3, with TRBD2 matching 7 junction bases. The nucleotides read TGTGCCAGCAGGGAGGTCGGGAGGTTCGGCACAGATACGCAGTATTTT. Translated, it gives CASREVGRFGTDTQYF.